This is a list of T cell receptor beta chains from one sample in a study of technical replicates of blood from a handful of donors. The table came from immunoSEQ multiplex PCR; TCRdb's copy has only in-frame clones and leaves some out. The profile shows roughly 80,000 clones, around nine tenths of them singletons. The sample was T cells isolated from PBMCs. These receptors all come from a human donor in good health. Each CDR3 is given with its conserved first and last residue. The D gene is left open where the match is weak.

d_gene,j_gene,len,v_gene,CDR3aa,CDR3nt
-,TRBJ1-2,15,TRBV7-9,CASSIVGGTNYGYTF,TGTGCCAGCAGCATCGTGGGAGGGACTAACTATGGCTACACCTTC
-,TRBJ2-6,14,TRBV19,CASTAGFGANVLTF,TGTGCCAGTACGGCGGGGTTTGGGGCCAACGTCCTGACTTTC
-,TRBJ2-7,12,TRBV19,CASSPDKYEQYF,TGTGCCAGTAGTCCTGACAAATACGAGCAGTACTTC
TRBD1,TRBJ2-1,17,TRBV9,CASSVEADRGNWNEQFF,TGTGCCAGCAGCGTAGAAGCGGACAGGGGTAACTGGAATGAGCAGTTCTTC
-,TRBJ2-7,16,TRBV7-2,CASSSSVTRRGYEQYF,TGTGCCAGCAGCTCTTCCGTGACTAGGAGAGGCTACGAGCAGTACTTC
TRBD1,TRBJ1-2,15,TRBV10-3,CAISESSDRGFGYTF,TGTGCCATCAGTGAGTCGTCAGACAGGGGTTTCGGCTACACCTTC
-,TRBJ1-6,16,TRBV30,CAYLRGRGLGNSPLHF,TGTGCCTACCTTAGGGGCAGGGGATTGGGGAATTCACCCCTCCACTTT
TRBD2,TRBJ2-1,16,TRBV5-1,CASSLDRASGYNEQFF,TGCGCCAGCAGCTTGGATCGGGCTAGCGGATACAATGAGCAGTTCTTC
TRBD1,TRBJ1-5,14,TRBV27,CASSFGQGVGPQHF,TGTGCCAGCAGTTTTGGACAGGGGGTAGGACCCCAGCATTTT
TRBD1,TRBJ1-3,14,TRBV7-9,CASLALKGANTIYF,TGTGCCAGCCTAGCACTAAAGGGGGCAAACACCATATATTTT